This T cell receptor (beta chain) was sequenced for a study of STAT3 mutations in large granular lymphocyte leukemia. At the level of the study: Over half of T-LGLL patients had one or more immunosuppressive regimens. Study findings and constraints: Persisting codominant clonotypes may have hidden a small pathogenic clone. Every T-LGLL patient had at least one immunodominant TCRbeta clonotype. Clonal expansion was inferred from other time points because no sample existed at each clone's first appearance.

This clone was detected only a few times. Its antigen is unknown. This CDR3 contains 17 residues. The germline gives CDR1 GTSNPN, CDR2 SVGIG (reference sequence). The germline V and J ends were trimmed by 3 bases and 7 bases, with 22 bases remaining between them. Each sample's TCRbeta library yielded on average about 38,000 productive templates. The assay was immunoSEQ multiplex PCR, and TCRdb's table has in-frame clones only and misses some. The profile shows more than 2,500 clones, around 46% of them singletons. The chain combines TRBV30 with TRBJ1-6; D not certain. The TCR sequence derives from a middle-aged man with T-cell large granular lymphocyte leukemia. Some clones in this sample may be carry-over from other donors' samples. The sequenced material came from peripheral blood mononuclear cells. Written as DNA, the CDR3 is TGTGCCTGGAGGCCCCTCTTCCGGGTCGCCGAGAATTCACCCCTCCACTTT. Its translation: CAWRPLFRVAENSPLHF.